Following are 21 T cell receptor beta chains from one sample sequenced in a study of T cell repertoires in cytomegalovirus infection. TCRdb called the reads again in MiXCR, with one record for every CDR3 protein. The sample carries approximately 160,000 distinct CDR3 sequences, 15% to 20% recorded once. Sequencing was done on a sample of CD8+ T cells from PBMCs. These receptors all come from a human donor in good health (CMV status not recorded). Some clones in this sample may be carry-over from other donors' samples.

This rearrangement joins TRBV28 to TRBJ2-3; a possible D gene is TRBD2 (6 bases). Germline assignment: CDR1 MDHEN and CDR2 SYDVKM. V dropped 3 bases and J dropped 2 bases, with 12 bases sitting between them. This CDR3 has 15 residues. CDR3 loop: CASSFRGLFTDTQYF. The CDR3 DNA follows: TGTGCCAGCAGTTTTCGAGGACTATTCACAGATACGCAGTATTTT. The complete variable domain, with remaining parts taken from reference TRBV28 and TRBJ2-3, reads DVKVTQSSRYLVKRTGEKVFLECVQDMDHENMFWYRQDPGLGLRLIYFSYDVKMKEKGDIPEGYSVSREKKERFSLILESASTNQTSMYLCASSFRGLFTDTQYFGPGTRLTVL.

The rearrangement joins TRBV7-3 to TRBJ2-1, with 8 bases aligning to TRBD1. CDR3 length: 16 residues. The V segment lost 5 bases and the J segment 5 bases; nucleotides outside the gene matches: 11. Per the germline V gene, CDR1 is SGHTA and CDR2 is FQGTGA. CDR3 in amino acids: CASSPEPGQANNEQFF. The CDR3 DNA sequence: TGTGCCAGCAGCCCCGAGCCGGGACAGGCCAACAATGAGCAGTTCTTC.

This clonotype was recorded a few times. A junction end diverges from the germline sequence, so it may reflect a read error. The genes are TRBV2 and TRBJ2-5; a possible D gene is TRBD1 (6 bases). CDR1 is SNHLY and CDR2 is FYNNEI in the germline V gene. The length of the CDR3 is 14 residues. The CDR3 DNA reads as TGTACCAGCAGTGACGGACAGACACAAGAGACCCAGTACTTC. Protein: CTSSDGQTQETQYF.

The chain uses TRBV7-3 and TRBJ2-2; D is ambiguous. The CDR3 length is 14 residues. Germline loops: CDR1 SGHTA, CDR2 FQGTGA. V lost 8 bases and J lost 3, with 13 bases in between. Here the CDR3 DNA reads TGTGCCAGCTCCGTAACAGATTACACCGGGGAGCTGTTTTTT. Its translation is CASSVTDYTGELFF.

The gene calls are TRBV6-5 and TRBJ2-1; D perhaps matches TRBD2 (6 bases). CDR1 is MNHEY and CDR2 is SVGAGI in the germline V gene. V was shortened by 0 bases and J by 8 bases, with 23 bases between the two germline ends. There are 18 residues in the CDR3. This chain's CDR3 is CASSYSGTPPPLIDEQFF. CDR3 nucleotides: TGTGCCAGCAGTTACTCCGGGACTCCACCGCCCCTCATCGATGAGCAGTTCTTC.

The gene calls are TRBV11-2 and TRBJ2-1; D is perhaps TRBD1 or TRBD2 (5 bases each). Trimming shortened V by 11 bases and J by 2 bases, and 16 bases separated the two germline ends. Germline CDR1 and CDR2: SGHAT and FQNNGV. The CDR3 totals 14 residues. CDR3 sequence (DNA): TGTGCCGGGGGTCGGGGTGGTACCTACAATGAGCAGTTCTTC. Amino acid sequence: CAGGRGGTYNEQFF.

The chain carries TRBV28 and TRBJ2-7; unclear D gene. The CDR3 runs to 16 residues. Germline V gene lookup returns CDR1 MDHEN and CDR2 SYDVKM. Trimming stripped 2 bases from V and 4 bases from J, with 18 bases between. CDR3 coding DNA: TGTGCCAGCAGTTTACCCGAAAGTTCGACCACGTACGAGCAGTACTTC. Protein sequence: CASSLPESSTTYEQYF.

Only a few counts were recorded for this clonotype. The junction departs from the called germline gene at one end, perhaps through a read error. The V call is TRBV7-2, the J call TRBJ2-1; TRBD2 is a possible D gene (7 bases). Germline-derived CDR1 and CDR2 are SGHTA and FQGNSA. This CDR3 region has 13 residues. CDR3 loop: CANSFQGRDEQFF. The CDR3, as DNA: TGTGCCAACAGCTTCCAGGGGAGGGATGAGCAGTTCTTC.

Written as DNA, the CDR3 is TGTGCCAGCGTACCGATTCCCCAAGAGACCCAGTACTTC. Translating it yields CASVPIPQETQYF. The V gene is TRBV7-2, the J gene TRBJ2-5; D unclear. The CDR3 contains 13 residues. CDR1 is SGHTA, CDR2 FQGNSA, per germline. V was clipped by 8 bases and J by 1 base, with 11 bases between them.

The J gene is TRBJ2-1, the V gene TRBV20-1; 9 bases map to TRBD1. The CDR3 covers 14 residues. The trim removed 5 bases at V and 4 bases at J, leaving 6 bases unmatched. CDR1 and CDR2 (germline): DFQATT, SNEGSKA (reference sequence). The CDR3 nucleotides read TGCAGTGCTCCGTACAGGGGGCTTTACAATGAGCAGTTCTTC. This codes for CSAPYRGLYNEQFF.

This clonotype was seen more than once but under ten times. The genes are TRBV28 and TRBJ2-2; TRBD1 is a possible D gene (6 bases). Trimming shortened V by 6 bases and J by 0 bases, and 14 bases separated the two germline ends. Looked up from germline, CDR1 is MDHEN and CDR2 is SYDVKM. This CDR3 contains 16 residues. CDR3 nucleotide sequence: TGTGCCAGCAGGATCCCCAGGACAGCGAACACCGGGGAGCTGTTTTTT. This encodes CASRIPRTANTGELFF.

This clonotype appeared a few times. The chain uses TRBV20-1 and TRBJ1-2; 10 bases agree with TRBD1. CDR1 and CDR2 from the germline V gene are DFQATT and SNEGSKA (reference sequence). The CDR3 is 15 residues long. The ends lost 0 bases at V and 2 bases at J; junction bases unmatched: 3. The CDR3 loop is CSAREGDRGNYGYTF. Written as DNA, the CDR3 is TGCAGTGCTAGAGAAGGGGACAGGGGAAACTATGGCTACACCTTC.

As for this clonotype: Without the conserved terminal phenylalanine or tryptophan, this CDR3 likely stems from a read error. The DNA is omitted, as the CDR3 cannot be located on it reliably, and the CDR3 follows TCRdb's listing. The chain employs TRBV6-2 or TRBV6-3 and TRBJ2-1; the tabulated D call, TRBD1, remains unverified against the DNA. CDR1 is MNHEY and CDR2 is SVGEGT in the germline V gene. The CDR3 is 10 amino acids in total, end residues counted. The chain's CDR3 is CASGQGALLL.

This clonotype occurred a few times. Germline is not matched at one junction end, which may reflect a read error. J is TRBJ1-6 and V is TRBV4-1; 8 positions agree with TRBD1. The CDR3 spans 15 residues. From germline, CDR1 is MGHRA and CDR2 YSYEKL. DNA for the CDR3: TGTGCCAGCAGCCTTGGACAGGGAAGTAATTCACCCCTCCACTTT. Encoded protein: CASSLGQGSNSPLHF.

Many counts were recorded for this clonotype. The chain carries TRBV29-1 and TRBJ2-5; D unresolved. Germline V gene lookup returns CDR1 SQVTM and CDR2 ANQGSEA. The CDR3 spans 14 residues. Between the trimmed V and J ends, which lost 4 bases and 5 bases, there was a span of 17 bases. The CDR3 here is CSVAGQGSVETQYF. As DNA, the CDR3 is TGCAGCGTTGCCGGTCAAGGAAGTGTGGAGACCCAGTACTTC.

This clonotype was seen a few times. This chain connects TRBV6-4 to TRBJ2-1; 8 bases match TRBD2. V trimming: 3 bases; J trimming: 6 bases; junction bases outside the gene matches: 4. The CDR3 covers 14 residues. Germline assignment: CDR1 MRHNA and CDR2 SNTAGT. This chain's CDR3 is CASSDIGGANEQFF. The DNA for the CDR3 is TGTGCCAGCAGTGATATCGGGGGGGCCAATGAGCAGTTCTTC.

This clonotype was observed many times. J is TRBJ1-5 and V is TRBV7-2; maybe TRBD1 (6 bases). The CDR3 is 17 amino acids. Germline CDR1 and CDR2: SGHTA and FQGNSA. V lost 1 base and J lost 0, with 13 bases in between. CDR3: CASSLEGEGGSNQPQHF. CDR3 bases: TGTGCCAGCAGCTTAGAAGGGGAAGGGGGTAGCAATCAGCCCCAGCATTTT.

This clonotype turned up a few times. The chain carries TRBV15 and TRBJ2-2; 9 nucleotides line up with TRBD1. CDR1 and CDR2 (germline): LNHNV, YYDKDF (reference sequence). With 5 bases clipped from V and 5 bases from J, the junction kept 3 bases outside the gene matches. The CDR3 runs 14 residues. CDR3 in amino acids: CATSHRGRTGELFF. DNA for the CDR3: TGTGCCACCAGCCACAGGGGGCGGACCGGGGAGCTGTTTTTT. The full variable domain, its missing parts supplied by reference TRBV15 and TRBJ2-2, is DAMVIQNPRYQVTQFGKPVTLSCSQTLNHNVMYWYQQKSSQAPKLLFHYYDKDFNNEADTPDNFQSRRPNTSFCFLDIRSPGLGDTAMYLCATSHRGRTGELFFGEGSRLTVL.

A note on this clonotype: The junction does not match germline at one end; this may be a read error. The rearrangement uses TRBV6-2 or TRBV6-3 and TRBJ2-1; 8 bases line up with TRBD2. Germline CDR1 and CDR2: MNHEY and SVGEGT. The CDR3 totals 16 residues. The CDR3 coding sequence is TGTGACAGCAGTTACTCGAAACTAGCGGTCTACAATGAGCAGTTCTTC. It translates to CDSSYSKLAVYNEQFF.

CDR3 protein: CSVGTDPEAFF. The CDR3 coding sequence is TGCAGCGTGGGGACAGATCCTGAAGCTTTCTTT. This chain connects TRBV29-1 to TRBJ1-1; TRBD1 agrees at 7 bases. Germline-derived CDR1 and CDR2 are SQVTM and ANQGSEA. The CDR3 totals 11 residues. V trimming: 6 bases; J trimming: 6 bases; junction bases outside the gene matches: 4.

This clonotype was detected ten times or more. This chain joins TRBV24-1 and TRBJ2-3; no definite D call. Germline CDR1 reads KGHDR; CDR2 reads SFDVKD. CDR3 length equals 17 residues. The V and J ends lost 4 bases and 0 bases respectively, with 16 bases between them. The CDR3 DNA sequence: TGTGCCACCAGTGACATGTCAGGTGACACTAGCACAGATACGCAGTATTTT. Its protein is CATSDMSGDTSTDTQYF.